Shown below are 2 T cell receptor beta chains from a single sample sequenced in a study of tumor-infiltrating lymphocytes in primary liver carcinoma. TCR beta cDNA came from roughly 0.45 ug total RNA, primed with a constant-region primer. Amplification in three nested multiplex PCR rounds with slightly modified ARM-PCR gave rise to TCR beta libraries. Primers for the first two PCR rounds were TRBV1-TRBV30 forward primers and a C-beta reverse primer (approximately 10 cycles per round). TCRdb recomputed calls from the multiplex PCR reads with MiXCR, one row per CDR3 protein. The sample has approximately 330,000 distinct CDR3 sequences; 65% are singletons. Germline DNA was also extracted, and blood RNA derived from unsorted whole blood. Source material: peripheral blood. The source of these receptors is a man in his forties with primary liver carcinoma and hepatitis B virus infection.

This clonotype was counted ten times or more. The chain's CDR3 is CASSLGNYGYTF. Written as DNA, the CDR3 is TGTGCCAGCAGCTTAGGCAACTATGGCTACACCTTC. The chain links TRBV7-9 to TRBJ1-2; D unclear. CDR1 and CDR2 (germline): SEHNR, FQNEAQ (reference sequence). The ends were cut back, 1 base at V and 2 bases at J, with 2 bases in the middle. CDR3 length: 12 amino acids.

This clonotype has at least ten counts. A much larger clone is a single base away; this may be a read error. The gene calls are TRBV11-1 and TRBJ2-7, with D maybe TRBD2 (5 bases). This CDR3 has 11 amino acids. CDR1 and CDR2 (germline): SGHAT, FQDESV (reference sequence). CDR3 residues: CAGSLAHEQYF. The CDR3 nucleotides are TGTGCCGGCAGCTTAGCGCACGAGCAGTACTTC.